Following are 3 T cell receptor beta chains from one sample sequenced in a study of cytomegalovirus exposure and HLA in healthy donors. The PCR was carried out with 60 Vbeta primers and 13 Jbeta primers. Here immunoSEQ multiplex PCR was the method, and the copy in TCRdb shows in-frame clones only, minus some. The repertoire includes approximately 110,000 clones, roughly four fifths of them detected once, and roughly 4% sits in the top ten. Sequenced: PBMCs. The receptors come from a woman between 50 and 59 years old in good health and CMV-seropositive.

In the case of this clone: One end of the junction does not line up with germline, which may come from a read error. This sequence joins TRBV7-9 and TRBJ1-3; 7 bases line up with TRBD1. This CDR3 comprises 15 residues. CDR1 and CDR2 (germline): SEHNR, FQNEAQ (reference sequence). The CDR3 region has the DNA TGTTCCAGCAGCTTAAGACAGGGAAAGGAAAACACCATATATTTT. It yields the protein CSSSLRQGKENTIYF.

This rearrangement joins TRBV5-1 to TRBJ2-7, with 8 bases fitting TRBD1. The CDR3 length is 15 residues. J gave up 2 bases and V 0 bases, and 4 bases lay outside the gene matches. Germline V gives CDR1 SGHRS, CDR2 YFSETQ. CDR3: CASSLGQGFTYEQYF. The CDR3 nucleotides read TGCGCCAGCAGCTTGGGACAGGGGTTCACCTACGAGCAGTACTTC.

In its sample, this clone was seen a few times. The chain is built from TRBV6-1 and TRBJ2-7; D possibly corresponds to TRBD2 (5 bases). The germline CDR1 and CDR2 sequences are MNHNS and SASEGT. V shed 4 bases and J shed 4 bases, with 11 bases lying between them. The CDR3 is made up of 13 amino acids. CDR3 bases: TGTGCCAGCAGTGTCGAGGGAGCATACGAGCAGTACTTC. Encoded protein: CASSVEGAYEQYF.